This T cell receptor beta chain was recorded in a study of shared clonotypes between healthy human individuals. Study outcomes and limitations: On the whole, naive subsets had larger estimated richness than memory subsets had.

Concerning this clone itself: What it recognizes is unknown.

Among the donors, all were Caucasian adults who lived in Nashville, Tennessee. The deep-level immunoSEQ assay was used. TCRdb's copy holds only in-frame clones and misses some; the assay was immunoSEQ multiplex PCR. This sample has approximately 1,500,000 clones, with approximately 98% found just once. The CDR3 sequence is 14 residues long. Per germline, CDR1 MNHEY and CDR2 SMNVEV (reference sequence). The V segment lost 7 bases and the J segment 5 bases; nucleotides outside the gene matches: 8. The clonotype comes from a man aged 25-40 years in good health. The V call is TRBV27, the J call TRBJ2-1; 7 bases match TRBD1. Sequencing was done on a sample of naive CD4+ T cells sorted from blood. Subset in this sample: CD45RA+ positively selected. CDR3 DNA sequence: TGTGCCAGCAAGAAGTCCGGGACAGACAATGAGCAGTTCTTC. Amino acid sequence: CASKKSGTDNEQFF.